Following are 10 T cell receptor beta chains from one sample sequenced in a study of metastatic and nonmetastatic thyroid tumors. TCRdb re-called clones from the PCR reads using MiXCR. Seen here are 91,000 or so clones, 9.5% to 15% observed once, and the top ten hold roughly 12%. Each patient went into thyroid surgery without having received any treatment. The specimen was blood. These receptors were collected from a female donor with papillary thyroid cancer or a benign thyroid nodule (not recorded which). Some clones in this sample may be carry-over from other donors' samples.

This clone was seen many times. The chain carries TRBV7-9 and TRBJ2-5; TRBD1 aligns across 7 bases. V lost 5 bases and J lost 4; bases outside the gene matches: 7. The CDR3 consists of 14 residues. The germline V gene has CDR1 SEHNR and CDR2 FQNEAQ (reference sequence). CDR3 in amino acids: CASSHDRARETQYF. In DNA form, the CDR3 reads TGTGCCAGCAGCCACGACAGGGCCCGAGAGACCCAGTACTTC.

This clone was counted between two and nine times. The chain carries TRBV12-3 or TRBV12-4 and TRBJ1-5; D not resolved. CDR3 length equals 15 residues. The V end lost 2 bases, the J end lost 11 bases, and 19 bases lay between the germline ends. The CDR3 loop is CASSLSQIERKAQHF. CDR3 bases: TGTGCCAGCAGTTTATCGCAGATTGAGCGGAAGGCCCAGCATTTT.

The chain uses TRBV14 and TRBJ2-1, with TRBD2 identical over 8 bases. This CDR3 has 17 amino acids. Germline lookup yields CDR1 SGHDN and CDR2 FVKESK. After removal of 1 base from V and 4 bases from J, the junction contained 9 bases not matched to a gene. CDR3 nucleotides: TGTGCCAGCAGCCAAGGCGGAGCGGGAGTGGGGTACAATGAGCAGTTCTTC. Protein product: CASSQGGAGVGYNEQFF.

At least ten counts were recorded for this clone. The V gene is TRBV28, the J gene TRBJ1-1; no clear D. This CDR3 contains 13 residues. From germline, CDR1 is MDHEN and CDR2 SYDVKM. Trimming shortened V by 5 bases and J by 2 bases, and 9 bases separated the two germline ends. This CDR3 is CASSGDGNTEAFF. The CDR3 DNA is TGTGCCAGCAGTGGAGACGGAAACACTGAAGCTTTCTTT.

This clone showed up just a few times. Just one base apart from a much larger clone, this may be a read error. The rearrangement uses TRBV6-6 and TRBJ2-1, with D perhaps matching TRBD2 (5 bases). CDR1 is MNHNY and CDR2 is SVGAGI in the germline V gene (reference sequence). CDR3 length: 16 residues. Deletions cut 4 bases from V and 3 bases from J, with 16 bases between. The CDR3 loop reads CASSSISVTFYNEQFF. CDR3 bases: TGTGCCAGCAGTTCGATTAGCGTAACATTCTACAATGAGCAGTTCTTC.

This clone was counted a few times. This may stem from a read error, because a much larger clone lies one nucleotide away. The chain couples TRBV6-2 or TRBV6-3 to TRBJ1-1, with D uncertain. The V end was cut by 5 bases, the J end by 1 base, with 14 bases between. The CDR3 has 15 residues. The germline V gene encodes CDR1 MNHEY and CDR2 SVGEGT. CDR3 sequence: CASSHPTVRNTEAFF. The CDR3 region has the DNA TGTGCCAGCAGTCACCCTACCGTGAGGAACACTGAAGCTTTCTTT.

This clone was counted ten times or more. The V and J genes are TRBV20-1 and TRBJ2-3; no firm D call. The V gene lost 6 bases and the J gene lost 1 base, with 8 bases spanning the gap. This CDR3 region has 12 residues. In germline, CDR1 is DFQATT, CDR2 SNEGSKA (reference sequence). The CDR3 sequence: CSARPGTDTQYF. CDR3 DNA sequence: TGCAGTGCCCGACCTGGCACAGATACGCAGTATTTT.

V and J are TRBV6-2 or TRBV6-3 and TRBJ2-7; either TRBD1 or TRBD2 may supply D (6 bases each). Germline assignment: CDR1 MNHEY and CDR2 SVGEGT. This CDR3 comprises 14 residues. V lost 5 bases, J lost 6 bases, and 17 bases lay in between. CDR3 nucleotide sequence: TGTGCCAGCAGTCAATCCTCGGAGGGGGGCGAGCAGTACTTC. Its protein is CASSQSSEGGEQYF.

Details on this clone: A much larger clone sits a single nucleotide away, making a read error possible. V and J are TRBV14 and TRBJ1-6; 7 positions match TRBD1. The CDR3 contains 14 residues. With 7 bases clipped from V and 5 bases from J, the junction kept 5 bases outside the gene matches. In germline, CDR1 is SGHDN, CDR2 FVKESK. CDR3 amino acids: CASILGTDNSPLHF. CDR3 sequence (DNA): TGTGCCAGCATCCTCGGGACAGATAATTCACCCCTCCACTTT.

This clone has a count of ten or more. The gene calls are TRBV6-5 and TRBJ2-3; no firm D call. The CDR3 runs 16 residues. The V end lost 0 bases, the J end lost 7 bases, and 17 bases lay between the germline ends. Germline loops: CDR1 MNHEY, CDR2 SVGAGI. CDR3 sequence (DNA): TGTGCCAGCAGTTACTCGATCCGCGGCCCCCGGAATACGCAGTATTTT. As protein: CASSYSIRGPRNTQYF.